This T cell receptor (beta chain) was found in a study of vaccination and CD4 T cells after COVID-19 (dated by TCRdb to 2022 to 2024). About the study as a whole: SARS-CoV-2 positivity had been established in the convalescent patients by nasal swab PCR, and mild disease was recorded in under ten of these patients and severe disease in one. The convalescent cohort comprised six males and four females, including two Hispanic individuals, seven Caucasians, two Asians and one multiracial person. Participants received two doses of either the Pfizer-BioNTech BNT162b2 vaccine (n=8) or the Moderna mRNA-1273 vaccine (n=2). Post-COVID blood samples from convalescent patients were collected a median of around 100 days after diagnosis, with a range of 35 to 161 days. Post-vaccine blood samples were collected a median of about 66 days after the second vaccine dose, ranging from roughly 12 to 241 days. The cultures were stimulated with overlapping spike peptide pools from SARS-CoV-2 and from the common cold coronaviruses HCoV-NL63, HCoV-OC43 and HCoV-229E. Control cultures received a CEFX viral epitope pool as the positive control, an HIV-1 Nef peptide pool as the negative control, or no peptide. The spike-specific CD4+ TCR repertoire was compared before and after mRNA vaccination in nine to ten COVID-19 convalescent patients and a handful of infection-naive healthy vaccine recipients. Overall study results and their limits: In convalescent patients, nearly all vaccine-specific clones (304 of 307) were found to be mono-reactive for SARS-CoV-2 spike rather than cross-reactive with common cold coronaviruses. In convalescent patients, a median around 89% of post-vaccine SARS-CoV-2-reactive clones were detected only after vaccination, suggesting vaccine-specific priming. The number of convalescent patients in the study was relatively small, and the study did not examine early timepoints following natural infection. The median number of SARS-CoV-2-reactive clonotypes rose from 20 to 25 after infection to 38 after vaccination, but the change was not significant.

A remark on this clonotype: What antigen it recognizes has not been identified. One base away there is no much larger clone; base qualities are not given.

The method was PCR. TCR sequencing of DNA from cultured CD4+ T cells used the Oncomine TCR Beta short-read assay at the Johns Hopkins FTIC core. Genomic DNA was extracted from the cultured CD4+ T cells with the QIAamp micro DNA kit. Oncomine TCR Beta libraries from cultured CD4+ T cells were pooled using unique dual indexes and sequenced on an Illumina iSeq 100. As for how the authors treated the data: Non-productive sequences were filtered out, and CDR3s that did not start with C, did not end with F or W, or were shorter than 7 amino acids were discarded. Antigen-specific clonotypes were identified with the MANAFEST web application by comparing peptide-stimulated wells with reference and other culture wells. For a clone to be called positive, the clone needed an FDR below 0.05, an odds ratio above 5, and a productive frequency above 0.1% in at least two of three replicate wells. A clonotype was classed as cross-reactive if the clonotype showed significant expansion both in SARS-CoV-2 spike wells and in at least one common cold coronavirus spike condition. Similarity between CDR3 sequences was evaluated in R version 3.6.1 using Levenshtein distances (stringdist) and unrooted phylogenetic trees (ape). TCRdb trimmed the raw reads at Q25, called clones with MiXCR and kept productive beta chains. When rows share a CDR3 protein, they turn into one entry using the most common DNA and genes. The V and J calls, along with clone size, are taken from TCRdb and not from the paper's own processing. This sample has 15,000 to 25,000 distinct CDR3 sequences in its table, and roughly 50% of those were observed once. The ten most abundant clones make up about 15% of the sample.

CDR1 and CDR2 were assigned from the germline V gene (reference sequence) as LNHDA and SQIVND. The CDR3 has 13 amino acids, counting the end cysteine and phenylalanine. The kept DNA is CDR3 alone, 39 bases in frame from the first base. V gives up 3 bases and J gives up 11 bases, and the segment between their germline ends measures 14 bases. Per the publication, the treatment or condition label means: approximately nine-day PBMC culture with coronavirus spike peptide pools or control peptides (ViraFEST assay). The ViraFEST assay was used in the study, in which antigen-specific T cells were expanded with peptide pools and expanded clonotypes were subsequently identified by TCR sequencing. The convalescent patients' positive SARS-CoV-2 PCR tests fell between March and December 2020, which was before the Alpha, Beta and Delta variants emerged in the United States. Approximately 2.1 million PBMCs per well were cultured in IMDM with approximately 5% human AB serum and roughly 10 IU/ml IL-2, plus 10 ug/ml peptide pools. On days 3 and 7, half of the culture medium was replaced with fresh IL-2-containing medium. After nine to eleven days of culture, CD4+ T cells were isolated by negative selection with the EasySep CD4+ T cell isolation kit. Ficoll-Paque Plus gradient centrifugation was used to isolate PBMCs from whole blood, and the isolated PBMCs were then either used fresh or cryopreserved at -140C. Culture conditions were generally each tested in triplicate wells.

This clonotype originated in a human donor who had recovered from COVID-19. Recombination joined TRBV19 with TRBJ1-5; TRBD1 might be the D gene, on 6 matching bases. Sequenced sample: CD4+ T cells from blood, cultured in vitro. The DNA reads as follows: TGTGCCAGTAGTATTGACAGGACCATAACCCAGCATTTT. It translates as CASSIDRTITQHF.